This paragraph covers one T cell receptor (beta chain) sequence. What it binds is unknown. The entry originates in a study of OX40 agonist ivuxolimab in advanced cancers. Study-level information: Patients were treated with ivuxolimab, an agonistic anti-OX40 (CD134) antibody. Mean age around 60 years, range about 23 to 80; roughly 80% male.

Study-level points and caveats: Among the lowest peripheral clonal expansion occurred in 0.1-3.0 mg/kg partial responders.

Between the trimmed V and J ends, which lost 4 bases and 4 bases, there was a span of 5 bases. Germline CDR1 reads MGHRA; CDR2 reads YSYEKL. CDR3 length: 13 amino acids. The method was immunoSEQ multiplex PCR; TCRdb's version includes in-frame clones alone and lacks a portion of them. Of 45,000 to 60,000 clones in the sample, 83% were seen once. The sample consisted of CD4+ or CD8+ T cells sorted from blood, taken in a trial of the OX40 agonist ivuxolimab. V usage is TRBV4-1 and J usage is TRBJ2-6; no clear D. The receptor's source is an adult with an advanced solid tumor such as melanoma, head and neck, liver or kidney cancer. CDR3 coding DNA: TGCGCCAGCAGCCCCTCCGGGGCCAACGTCCTGACTTTC. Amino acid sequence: CASSPSGANVLTF.